The sample holds many counts of the clone carrying this TCR beta chain. Its antigen is not identified. CDR3 length: 16 amino acids. V lost 0 bases, J lost 5 bases, and 7 bases stayed unmatched. CDR1 and CDR2 from the germline V gene are MNHNY and SVGAGI (reference sequence). The data were obtained in a study of T cells in Graves' hyperthyroidism and ophthalmopathy. Overall study findings and caveats: Most expanded thyroid clonotypes above 0.001 also appeared in blood. Separation of ophthalmopathy from stable hyperthyroidism was achieved by a 13 V-J model.

RNA transcripts were the template for amplifying TCR beta CDR3 regions. First-round RT-PCR targeting the TCR CDR3 was performed with the HTBI primer set. TCRdb processed the multiplex PCR reads anew with MiXCR; each CDR3 protein has one entry. The sample records about 640,000 distinct CDR3 sequences, less than 25% being singletons. Clinical symptoms, serum thyroxine, TRAb, thyroid ultrasound and orbital computed tomography established diagnosis. The V call is TRBV6-6, the J call TRBJ2-5, with 9 bases aligning to TRBD2. The source of this sequence is a man in his thirties or forties with Graves' ophthalmopathy. The sample consisted of blood. The CDR3 coding sequence is TGTGCCAGCAGTTACTCGCGCGGGAGGGCGGCGGAGACCCAGTACTTC. Translating gives CASSYSRGRAAETQYF.